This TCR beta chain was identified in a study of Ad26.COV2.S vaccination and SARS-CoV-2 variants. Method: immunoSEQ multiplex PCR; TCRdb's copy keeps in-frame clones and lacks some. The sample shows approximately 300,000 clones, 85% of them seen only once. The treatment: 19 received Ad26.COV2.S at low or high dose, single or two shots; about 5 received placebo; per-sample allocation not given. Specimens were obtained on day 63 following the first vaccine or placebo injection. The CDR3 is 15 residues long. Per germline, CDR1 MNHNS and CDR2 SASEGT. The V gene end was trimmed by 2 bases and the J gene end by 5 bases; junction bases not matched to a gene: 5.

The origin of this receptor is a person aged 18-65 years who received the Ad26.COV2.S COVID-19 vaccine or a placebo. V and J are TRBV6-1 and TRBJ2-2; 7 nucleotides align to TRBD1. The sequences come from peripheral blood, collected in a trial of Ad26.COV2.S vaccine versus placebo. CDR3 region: CASSEQQGPTGELFF. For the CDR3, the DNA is TGTGCCAGCAGTGAACAACAGGGGCCGACCGGGGAGCTGTTTTTT.